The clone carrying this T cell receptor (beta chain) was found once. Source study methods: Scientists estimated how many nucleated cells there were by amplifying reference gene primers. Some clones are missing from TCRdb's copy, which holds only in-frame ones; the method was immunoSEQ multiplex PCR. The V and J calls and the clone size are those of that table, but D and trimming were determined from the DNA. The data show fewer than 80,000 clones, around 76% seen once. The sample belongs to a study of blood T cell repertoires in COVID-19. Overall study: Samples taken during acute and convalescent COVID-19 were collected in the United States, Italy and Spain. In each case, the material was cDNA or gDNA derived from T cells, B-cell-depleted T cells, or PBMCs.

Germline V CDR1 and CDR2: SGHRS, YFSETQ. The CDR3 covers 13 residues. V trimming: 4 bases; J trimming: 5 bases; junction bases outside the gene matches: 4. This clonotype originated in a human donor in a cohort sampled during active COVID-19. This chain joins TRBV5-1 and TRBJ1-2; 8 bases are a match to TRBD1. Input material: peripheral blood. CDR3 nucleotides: TGCGCCAGCAGCGTGGACAGGGAATATGGCTACACCTTC. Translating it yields CASSVDREYGYTF.